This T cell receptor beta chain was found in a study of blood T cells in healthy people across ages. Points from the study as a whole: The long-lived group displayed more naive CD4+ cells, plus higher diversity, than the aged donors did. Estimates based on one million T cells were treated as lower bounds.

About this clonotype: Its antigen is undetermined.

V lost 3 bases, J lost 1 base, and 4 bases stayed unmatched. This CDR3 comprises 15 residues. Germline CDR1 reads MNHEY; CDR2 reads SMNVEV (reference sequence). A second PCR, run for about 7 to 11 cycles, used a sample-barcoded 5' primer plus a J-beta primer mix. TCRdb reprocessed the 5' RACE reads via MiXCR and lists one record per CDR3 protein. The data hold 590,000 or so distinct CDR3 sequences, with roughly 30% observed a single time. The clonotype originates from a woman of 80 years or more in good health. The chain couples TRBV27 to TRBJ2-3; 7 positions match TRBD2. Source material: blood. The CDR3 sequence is CASSLGGTRTDTQYF. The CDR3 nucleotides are TGTGCCAGCAGTTTGGGGGGGACCCGCACAGATACGCAGTATTTT.